The clone carrying this T cell receptor beta chain was observed a few times. The target antigen is unknown. This specimen belongs to a study of vaccination and CD4 T cells after COVID-19. The time point was: late sampling 161 to 241 days after vaccination in three convalescent patients. Treatment specified: roughly 11-day PBMC culture with coronavirus spike peptide pools or control peptides (ViraFEST assay). After expanding antigen-specific T cells with peptide pools, ViraFEST sequenced their TCRs. PCR tests turned positive between March and December 2020, before US Alpha, Beta and Delta variants. The V end lost 1 base, the J end lost 7 bases, and 10 bases lay between the germline ends. This CDR3 spans 12 amino acids. CDR1 is DFQATT, CDR2 SNEGSKA, per germline (reference sequence). The Oncomine TCR Beta short-read assay sequenced DNA from cultured CD4+ T cells. From the PCR reads, TCRdb called clonotypes with MiXCR, one entry per CDR3 protein. The sample has some 23,000 distinct CDR3 sequences, 28% seen once.

Sequenced here: CD4+ T cells from blood, cultured in vitro, sampled about 7 months after SARS-CoV-2 vaccination. The V gene is TRBV20-1, the J gene TRBJ1-2, with a weak D call TRBD1 (5 bases). This clonotype was obtained from a human donor who had recovered from COVID-19. The CDR3 DNA is TGCAGTGCTAGAGGCAGCAGGGTTGGCTACACCTTC. Translated: CSARGSRVGYTF.